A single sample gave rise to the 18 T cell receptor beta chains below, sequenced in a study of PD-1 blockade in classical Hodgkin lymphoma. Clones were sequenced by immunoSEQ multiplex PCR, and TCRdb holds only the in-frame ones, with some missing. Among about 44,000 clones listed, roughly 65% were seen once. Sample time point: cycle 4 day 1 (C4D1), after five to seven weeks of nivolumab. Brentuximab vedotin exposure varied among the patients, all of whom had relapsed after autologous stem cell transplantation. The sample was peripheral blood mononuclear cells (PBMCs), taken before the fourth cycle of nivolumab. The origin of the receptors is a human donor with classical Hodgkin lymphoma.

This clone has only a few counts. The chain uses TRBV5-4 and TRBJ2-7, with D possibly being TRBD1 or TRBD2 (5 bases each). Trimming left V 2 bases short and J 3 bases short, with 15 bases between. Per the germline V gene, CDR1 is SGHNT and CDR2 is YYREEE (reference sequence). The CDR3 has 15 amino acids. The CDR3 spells CASSFRNPGGYEQYF. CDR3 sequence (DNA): TGTGCCAGCAGCTTCCGGAACCCTGGGGGCTACGAGCAGTACTTC.

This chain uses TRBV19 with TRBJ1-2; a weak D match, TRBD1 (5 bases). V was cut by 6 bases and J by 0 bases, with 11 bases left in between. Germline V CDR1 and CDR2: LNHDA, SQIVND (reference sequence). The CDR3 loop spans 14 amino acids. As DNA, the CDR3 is TGTGCCAGTAGGGTAAGGGGATCTAACTATGGCTACACCTTC. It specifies CASRVRGSNYGYTF. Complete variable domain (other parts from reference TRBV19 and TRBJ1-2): DGGITQSPKYLFRKEGQNVTLSCEQNLNHDAMYWYRQDPGQGLRLIYYSQIVNDFQKGDIAEGYSVSREKKESFPLTVTSAQKNPTAFYLCASRVRGSNYGYTFGSGTRLTVV.

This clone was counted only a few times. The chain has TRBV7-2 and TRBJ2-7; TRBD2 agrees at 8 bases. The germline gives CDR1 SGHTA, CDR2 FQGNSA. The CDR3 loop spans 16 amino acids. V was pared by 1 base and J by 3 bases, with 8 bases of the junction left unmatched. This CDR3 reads CASSLVAAGGSYEQYF. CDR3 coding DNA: TGTGCCAGCAGCTTAGTGGCGGCGGGGGGCAGCTACGAGCAGTACTTC.

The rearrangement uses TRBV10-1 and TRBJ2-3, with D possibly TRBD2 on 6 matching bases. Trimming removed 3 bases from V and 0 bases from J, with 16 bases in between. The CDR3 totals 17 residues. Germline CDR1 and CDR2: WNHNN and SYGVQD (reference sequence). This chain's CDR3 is CASSDEGSGVSTDTQYF. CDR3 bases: TGCGCCAGCAGTGACGAAGGTTCGGGGGTCAGCACAGATACGCAGTATTTT.

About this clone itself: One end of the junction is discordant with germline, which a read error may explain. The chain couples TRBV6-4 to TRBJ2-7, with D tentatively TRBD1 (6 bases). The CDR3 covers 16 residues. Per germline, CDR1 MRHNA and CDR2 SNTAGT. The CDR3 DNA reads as TGTGCCAGCAGTTACTCCAAACAGGGTCGGGGCTACGAGCAGTACTTC. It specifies CASSYSKQGRGYEQYF.

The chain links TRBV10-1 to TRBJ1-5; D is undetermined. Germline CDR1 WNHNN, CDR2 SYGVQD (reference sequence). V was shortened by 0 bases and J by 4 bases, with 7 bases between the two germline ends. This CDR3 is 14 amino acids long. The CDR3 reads CASSESSENQPQHF. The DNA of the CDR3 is TGCGCCAGCAGTGAGTCCTCAGAAAATCAGCCCCAGCATTTT.

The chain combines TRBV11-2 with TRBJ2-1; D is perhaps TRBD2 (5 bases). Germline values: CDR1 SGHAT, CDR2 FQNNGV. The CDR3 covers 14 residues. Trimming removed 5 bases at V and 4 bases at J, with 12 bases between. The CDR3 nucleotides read TGTGCCAGCAGCACACTAGGCCCATACAATGAGCAGTTCTTC. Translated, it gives CASSTLGPYNEQFF.

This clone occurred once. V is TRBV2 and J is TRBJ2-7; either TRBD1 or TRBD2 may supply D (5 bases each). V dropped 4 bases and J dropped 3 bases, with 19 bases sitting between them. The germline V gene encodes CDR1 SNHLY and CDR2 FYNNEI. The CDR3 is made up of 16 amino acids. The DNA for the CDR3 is TGTGCCAGCAGTGGAGGGTGGCCCAGGGAACTCTACGAGCAGTACTTC. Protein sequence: CASSGGWPRELYEQYF. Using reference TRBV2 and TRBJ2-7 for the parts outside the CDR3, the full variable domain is EPEVTQTPSHQVTQMGQEVILRCVPISNHLYFYWYRQILGQKVEFLVSFYNNEISEKSEIFDDQFSVERPDGSNFTLKIRSTKLEDSAMYFCASSGGWPRELYEQYFGPGTRLTVT.

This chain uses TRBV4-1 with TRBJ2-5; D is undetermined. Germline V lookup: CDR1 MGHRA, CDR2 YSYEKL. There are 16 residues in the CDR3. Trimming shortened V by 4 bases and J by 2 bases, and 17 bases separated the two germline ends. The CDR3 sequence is CASSPIGEASQETQYF. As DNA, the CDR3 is TGCGCCAGCAGCCCTATTGGTGAGGCCTCGCAAGAGACCCAGTACTTC.

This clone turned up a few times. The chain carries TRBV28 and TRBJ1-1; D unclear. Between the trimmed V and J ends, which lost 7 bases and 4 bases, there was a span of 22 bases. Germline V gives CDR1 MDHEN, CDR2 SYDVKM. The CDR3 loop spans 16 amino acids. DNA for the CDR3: TGTGCCAGCAACCTATTTCGGGGAGGTCGAGGCACTGAAGCTTTCTTT. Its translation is CASNLFRGGRGTEAFF. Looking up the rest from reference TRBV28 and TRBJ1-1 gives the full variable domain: DVKVTQSSRYLVKRTGEKVFLECVQDMDHENMFWYRQDPGLGLRLIYFSYDVKMKEKGDIPEGYSVSREKKERFSLILESASTNQTSMYLCASNLFRGGRGTEAFFGQGTRLTVV.

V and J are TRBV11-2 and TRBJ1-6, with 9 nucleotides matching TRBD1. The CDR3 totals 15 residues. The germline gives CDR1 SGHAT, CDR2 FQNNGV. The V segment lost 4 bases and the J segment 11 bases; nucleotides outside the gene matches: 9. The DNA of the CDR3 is TGTGCCAGCAGCTCTTCGGGACAGGGAGGTACACCCCTCCACTTT. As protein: CASSSSGQGGTPLHF.

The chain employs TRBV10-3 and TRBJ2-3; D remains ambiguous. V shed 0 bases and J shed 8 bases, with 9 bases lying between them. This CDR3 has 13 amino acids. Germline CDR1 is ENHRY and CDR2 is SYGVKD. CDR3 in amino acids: CAISESTPSTQYF. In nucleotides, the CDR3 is TGTGCCATCAGTGAGTCGACTCCGAGTACGCAGTATTTT.

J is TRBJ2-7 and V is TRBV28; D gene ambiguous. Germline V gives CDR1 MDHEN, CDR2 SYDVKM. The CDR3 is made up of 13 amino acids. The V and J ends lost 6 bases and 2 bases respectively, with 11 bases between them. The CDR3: CASRLHKAYEQYF. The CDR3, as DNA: TGTGCCAGCAGGCTCCACAAAGCCTACGAGCAGTACTTC.

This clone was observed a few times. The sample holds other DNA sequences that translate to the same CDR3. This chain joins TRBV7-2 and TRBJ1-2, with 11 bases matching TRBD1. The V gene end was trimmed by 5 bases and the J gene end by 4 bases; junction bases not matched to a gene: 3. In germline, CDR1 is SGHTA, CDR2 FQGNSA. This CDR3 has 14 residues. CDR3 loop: CASSPGQGGYGYTF. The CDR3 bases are TGTGCCAGCAGCCCGGGACAGGGGGGCTATGGCTACACCTTC.

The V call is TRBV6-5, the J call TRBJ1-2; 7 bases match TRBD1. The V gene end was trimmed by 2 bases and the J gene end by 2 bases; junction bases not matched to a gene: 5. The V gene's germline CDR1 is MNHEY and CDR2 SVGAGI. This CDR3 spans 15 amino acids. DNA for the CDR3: TGTGCCAGCAGTTACGGCCGGGACAGAAACTATGGCTACACCTTC. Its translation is CASSYGRDRNYGYTF.

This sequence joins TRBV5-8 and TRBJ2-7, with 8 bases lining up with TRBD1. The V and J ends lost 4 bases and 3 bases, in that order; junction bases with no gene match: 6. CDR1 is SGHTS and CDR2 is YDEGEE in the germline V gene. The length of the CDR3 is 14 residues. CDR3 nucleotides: TGTGCCAGCAGCCCGGGACAGGAACACTACGAGCAGTACTTC. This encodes CASSPGQEHYEQYF.

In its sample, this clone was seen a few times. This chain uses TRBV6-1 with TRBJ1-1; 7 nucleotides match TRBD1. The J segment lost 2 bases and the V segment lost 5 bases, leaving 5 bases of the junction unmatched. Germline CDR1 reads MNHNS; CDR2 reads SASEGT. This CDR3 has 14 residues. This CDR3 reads CASSNRDRNTEAFF. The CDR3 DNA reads TGTGCCAGCAGTAATCGGGACAGAAACACTGAAGCTTTCTTT.

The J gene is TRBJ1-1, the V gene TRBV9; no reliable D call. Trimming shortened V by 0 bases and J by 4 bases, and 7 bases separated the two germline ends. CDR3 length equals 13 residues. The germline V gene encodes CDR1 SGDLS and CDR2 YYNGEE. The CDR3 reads CASSVASGTEAFF. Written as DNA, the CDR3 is TGTGCCAGCAGCGTAGCTAGTGGCACTGAAGCTTTCTTT.